At least ten counts were recorded for the clone carrying this T cell receptor beta chain. These data belong to a study of CD8 T cells in ankylosing spondylitis. 5'-RACE, quantitative and with molecular barcodes, yielded the TCR beta libraries. One entry per CDR3 protein, called by TCRdb with MiXCR from the 5' RACE reads. The sample has about 52,000 distinct CDR3 sequences, roughly 7.4% seen once; the top ten hold about 8.1%. This receptor was obtained from a female donor with ankylosing spondylitis or in good health (not recorded which). Sequenced: blood, either unsorted or a sorted T cell fraction (not recorded which).

Here the CDR3 DNA reads TGTGCCAGCAGTTACTATACAGGCCATGGAAATGAAAAACTGTTTTTT. It is translated as CASSYYTGHGNEKLFF. The chain employs TRBV6-2 or TRBV6-3 and TRBJ1-4, with a possible D match to TRBD1 (5 bases). This CDR3 is built from 16 residues. Trimming took 1 base from V and 5 from J, leaving 14 bases between them. Germline values: CDR1 MNHEY, CDR2 SVGEGT.